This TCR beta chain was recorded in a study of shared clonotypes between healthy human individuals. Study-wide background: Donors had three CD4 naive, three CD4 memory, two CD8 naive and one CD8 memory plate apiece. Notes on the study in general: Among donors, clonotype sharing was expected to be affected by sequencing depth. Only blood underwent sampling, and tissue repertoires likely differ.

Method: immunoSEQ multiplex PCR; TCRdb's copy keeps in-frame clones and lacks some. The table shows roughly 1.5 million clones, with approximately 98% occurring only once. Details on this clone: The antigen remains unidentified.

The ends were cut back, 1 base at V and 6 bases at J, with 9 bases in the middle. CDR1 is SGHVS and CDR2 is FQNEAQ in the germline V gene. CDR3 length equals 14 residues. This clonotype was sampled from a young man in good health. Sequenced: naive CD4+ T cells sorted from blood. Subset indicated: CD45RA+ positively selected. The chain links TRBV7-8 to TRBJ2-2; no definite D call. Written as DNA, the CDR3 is TGTGCCAGCAGCTTAGGTCGGGTCCCCGGGGAGCTGTTTTTT. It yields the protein CASSLGRVPGELFF.